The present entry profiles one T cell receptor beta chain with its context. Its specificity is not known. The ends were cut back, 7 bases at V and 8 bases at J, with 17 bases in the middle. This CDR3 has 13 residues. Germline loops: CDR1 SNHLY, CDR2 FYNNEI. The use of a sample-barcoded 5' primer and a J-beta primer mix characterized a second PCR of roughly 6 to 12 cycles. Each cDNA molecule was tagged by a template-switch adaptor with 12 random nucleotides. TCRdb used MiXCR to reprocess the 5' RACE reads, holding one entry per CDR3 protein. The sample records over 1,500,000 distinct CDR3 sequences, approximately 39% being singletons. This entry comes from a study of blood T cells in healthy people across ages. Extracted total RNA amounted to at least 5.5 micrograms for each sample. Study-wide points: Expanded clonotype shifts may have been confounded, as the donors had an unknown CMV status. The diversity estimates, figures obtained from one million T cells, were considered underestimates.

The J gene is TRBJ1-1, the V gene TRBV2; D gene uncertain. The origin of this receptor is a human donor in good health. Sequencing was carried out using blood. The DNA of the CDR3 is TGTGCCAGCAACCCAGGACCCCTTCTCGAAGCTTTCTTT. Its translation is CASNPGPLLEAFF.